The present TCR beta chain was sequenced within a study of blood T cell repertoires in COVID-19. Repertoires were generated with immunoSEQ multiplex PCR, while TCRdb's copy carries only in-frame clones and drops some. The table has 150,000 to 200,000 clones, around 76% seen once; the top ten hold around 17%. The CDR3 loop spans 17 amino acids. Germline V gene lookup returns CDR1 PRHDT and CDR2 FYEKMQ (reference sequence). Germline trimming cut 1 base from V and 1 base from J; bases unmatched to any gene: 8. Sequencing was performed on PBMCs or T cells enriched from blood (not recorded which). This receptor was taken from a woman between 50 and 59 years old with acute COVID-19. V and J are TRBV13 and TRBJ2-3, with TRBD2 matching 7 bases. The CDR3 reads CASSLAGGGAGTDTQYF. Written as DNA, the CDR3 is TGTGCCAGCAGCTTAGCGGGGGGAGGGGCGGGCACAGATACGCAGTATTTT.